This passage covers 31 T cell receptor beta chains from one sample sequenced in a study of T cell repertoires in ileal Crohn's disease. Sequencing used immunoSEQ multiplex PCR; TCRdb keeps in-frame clones, though not all of them. The table records 5,300 or so clones, around 83% of them present only once. Sequencing was carried out using ileal tissue. These receptors were collected from an adult with Crohn's disease.

V usage is TRBV21-1 and J usage is TRBJ2-5; TRBD2 is taken as the D call from the table, unchecked against the DNA. The better agreement between TRBJ2-7 and the DNA end casts doubt on the J call. TRBV21-1 is labeled a pseudogene. This CDR3 has 15 amino acids. As DNA, the CDR3 is TGTGCCAGCAGCAAAAAACTAGCGGGGGGCCACGAGCAGTACTTC. It encodes CASSKKLAGGHEQYF.

The chain combines TRBV28 with TRBJ2-7, with D possibly called TRBD1 or TRBD2 (5 bases each). Trimming cost V 6 bases and J 6 bases, with 15 bases left between them. Per the germline V gene, CDR1 is MDHEN and CDR2 is SYDVKM. The CDR3 is 13 amino acids. The CDR3 DNA is TGTGCCAGCAGCACTAGAGGGGTTGTCGAGCAGTACTTC. It codes for CASSTRGVVEQYF.

This clone was picked up a small number of times. This chain uses TRBV7-8 with TRBJ2-5; D gene uncertain. Germline V gives CDR1 SGHVS, CDR2 FQNEAQ. The CDR3 spans 14 residues. Trimming took off 3 bases at V and 4 bases at J, with 12 bases between the two ends. For the CDR3, the DNA is TGTGCCAGCAGCTTCCTAATGGCGCGAGAGACCCAGTACTTC. It specifies CASSFLMARETQYF. Full variable domain (outside the CDR3, taken from reference TRBV7-8 and TRBJ2-5): GAGVSQSPRYKVAKRGQDVALRCDPISGHVSLFWYQQALGQGPEFLTYFQNEAQLDKSGLPSDRFFAERPEGSVSTLKIQRTQQEDSAVYLCASSFLMARETQYFGPGTRLLVL.

The chain links TRBV30 to TRBJ1-2, with no clear D. Looked up from germline, CDR1 is GTSNPN and CDR2 is SVGIG (reference sequence). The CDR3 has 13 amino acids. V was pared by 0 bases and J by 4 bases, with 9 bases between. Written as DNA, the CDR3 is TGTGCCTGGAGTGTACGTAAGGGCTATGGCTACACCTTC. This codes for CAWSVRKGYGYTF.

The J gene is TRBJ1-5, the V gene TRBV19; D gene unclear. The CDR3 consists of 16 residues. The germline V and J ends were trimmed by 4 bases and 7 bases, with 20 bases remaining between them. CDR1 is LNHDA, CDR2 SQIVND, per germline (reference sequence). The CDR3 region has the DNA TGTGCCAGTAGTACTTCCTGGGAAGGGATGCGGCAGCCCCAGCATTTT. This sequence encodes CASSTSWEGMRQPQHF.

This rearrangement joins TRBV6-5 to TRBJ2-3, with 8 positions matching TRBD2. The CDR3 length is 15 residues. J was trimmed by 2 bases and V by 2 bases; bases with no gene match: 3. CDR1 and CDR2 (germline): MNHEY, SVGAGI. The CDR3 sequence is CASSYGRGATDTQYF. The CDR3 coding sequence is TGTGCCAGCAGTTACGGGCGGGGGGCCACAGATACGCAGTATTTT.

Only one count was recorded for this clone. The rearrangement joins TRBV21-1 to TRBJ1-5; the DNA was not used to check the table's D call, TRBD1. TRBV21-1 is assigned pseudogene status. The CDR3 is made up of 15 amino acids. CDR3 in amino acids: CASTSGTGEIQPQHF. The CDR3 DNA reads TGTGCCAGCACTTCCGGGACAGGTGAGATACAGCCCCAGCATTTT.

The rearrangement links TRBV4-1 to TRBJ2-2; possibly TRBD1 or TRBD2 for D (6 bases each). The V end lost 1 base, the J end lost 6 bases, and 12 bases lay between the germline ends. Germline lookup yields CDR1 MGHRA and CDR2 YSYEKL. The CDR3 sequence is 15 residues long. CDR3 sequence reads: CASSQVQGRSGELFF. The CDR3, as DNA: TGCGCCAGCAGCCAAGTCCAGGGGAGGTCCGGGGAGCTGTTTTTT.

The J gene is TRBJ1-1, the V gene TRBV27, with 9 bases fitting TRBD1. The CDR3 contains 17 residues. V shed 7 bases and J 2 bases; nucleotides not matched to a gene: 14. Germline-derived CDR1 and CDR2 are MNHEY and SMNVEV (reference sequence). The CDR3 sequence is CASTPGQGRTSNTEAFF. CDR3 in DNA: TGTGCCAGCACCCCGGGACAGGGCCGTACCTCCAACACTGAAGCTTTCTTT.

The V gene is TRBV7-2, the J gene TRBJ2-7; 9 nucleotides agree with TRBD2. Germline lookup yields CDR1 SGHTA and CDR2 FQGNSA. Germline trimming cut 5 bases from V and 3 bases from J; bases unmatched to any gene: 8. There are 15 residues in the CDR3. CDR3 loop: CASSTRSGSGYEQYF. The CDR3 DNA reads as TGTGCCAGCAGCACCCGTAGCGGGAGCGGCTACGAGCAGTACTTC.

The V gene is TRBV30, the J gene TRBJ2-7, with D maybe TRBD2 (7 bases). The germline CDR1 and CDR2 sequences are GTSNPN and SVGIG (reference sequence). The CDR3 loop spans 15 amino acids. V was cut by 3 bases and J by 2 bases, with 17 bases left in between. CDR3 in amino acids: CAWSRGASGAYEQYF. The DNA of the CDR3 is TGTGCCTGGAGCCGGGGGGCTAGCGGAGCCTACGAGCAGTACTTC. The whole variable domain, filled in from reference TRBV30 and TRBJ2-7, reads SQTIHQWPATLVQPVGSPLSLECTVEGTSNPNLYWYRQAAGRGLQLLFYSVGIGQISSEVPQNLSASRPQDRQFILSSKKLLLSDSGFYLCAWSRGASGAYEQYFGPGTRLTVT.

The chain has TRBV10-3 and TRBJ1-3, with D unresolved. The CDR3 length is 14 residues. The V end lost 2 bases, the J end lost 0 bases, and 5 bases lay between the germline ends. CDR1 and CDR2 (germline): ENHRY, SYGVKD. The CDR3, as DNA: TGTGCCATCAGTGAGGGGAGCTCTGGAAACACCATATATTTT. As protein: CAISEGSSGNTIYF.

This sequence joins TRBV7-2 and TRBJ1-6, with unresolved D. The CDR3 totals 15 residues. Germline V lookup: CDR1 SGHTA, CDR2 FQGNSA. Trimming cost V 3 bases and J 6 bases, with 12 bases left between them. CDR3 loop: CASSFLLAVNSPLHF. CDR3 nucleotides: TGTGCCAGCAGCTTCCTGCTGGCCGTTAATTCACCCCTCCACTTT. The variable domain in full, with the rest retrieved from reference TRBV7-2 and TRBJ1-6, is GAGVSQSPSNKVTEKGKDVELRCDPISGHTALYWYRQSLGQGLEFLIYFQGNSAPDKSGLPSDRFSAERTGGSVSTLTIQRTQQEDSAVYLCASSFLLAVNSPLHFGNGTRLTVT.

The chain employs TRBV30 and TRBJ2-2, with 8 nucleotides matching TRBD1. Germline V gives CDR1 GTSNPN, CDR2 SVGIG (reference sequence). This CDR3 region has 13 residues. V lost 1 base to trimming and J lost 5 bases; unmatched junction nucleotides: 0. In DNA, the CDR3 is TGTGCCTGGAGTGGACAGGGGACCGGGGAGCTGTTTTTT. This gives the protein CAWSGQGTGELFF. The full variable domain, rest sourced from reference TRBV30 and TRBJ2-2, is SQTIHQWPATLVQPVGSPLSLECTVEGTSNPNLYWYRQAAGRGLQLLFYSVGIGQISSEVPQNLSASRPQDRQFILSSKKLLLSDSGFYLCAWSGQGTGELFFGEGSRLTVL.

The V call is TRBV27, the J call TRBJ2-7; D possibly corresponds to TRBD1 (6 bases). Trimming removed 4 bases from V and 5 bases from J, with 21 bases in between. The germline V gene has CDR1 MNHEY and CDR2 SMNVEV (reference sequence). The CDR3 covers 16 residues. In nucleotides, the CDR3 is TGTGCCAGCAGTTCAGGGCCTAAGGGCAGGGACAACGAGCAGTACTTC. Amino acid sequence: CASSSGPKGRDNEQYF.

The V call is TRBV16, the J call TRBJ2-7; 7 bases are a match to TRBD2. This CDR3 is 14 amino acids long. The J segment lost 5 bases and the V segment lost 1 base, leaving 5 bases of the junction unmatched. Germline V gene sequence: CDR1 KGHSY, CDR2 FQNENV. CDR3 region: CASSQYGSGDEQYF. The DNA for the CDR3 is TGTGCCAGCAGCCAATACGGGAGCGGGGACGAGCAGTACTTC.

The chain uses TRBV30 and TRBJ2-5; 10 bases fit TRBD2. V was pared by 0 bases and J by 1 base, with 2 bases of the junction left unmatched. The CDR3 runs 15 residues. Germline V gene data show CDR1 as GTSNPN and CDR2 as SVGIG (reference sequence). The CDR3 spells CAWSVGTSAQETQYF. CDR3 DNA sequence: TGTGCCTGGAGTGTCGGGACTAGCGCCCAAGAGACCCAGTACTTC.

V is TRBV2 and J is TRBJ2-5, with 10 bases identical to TRBD2. The length of the CDR3 is 15 residues. Germline V gene sequence: CDR1 SNHLY, CDR2 FYNNEI. V shed 7 bases and J 3 bases; nucleotides not matched to a gene: 8. The CDR3 spells CASTESLAGEETQYF. In nucleotides, the CDR3 is TGTGCCAGCACAGAGAGTCTAGCGGGAGAAGAGACCCAGTACTTC.

CDR3 sequence reads: CASSFIRGGSYEQYF. CDR3 nucleotides: TGTGCCAGCAGCTTTATTCGCGGGGGCTCCTACGAGCAGTACTTC. The rearrangement uses TRBV7-9 and TRBJ2-7; TRBD2 agrees at 7 bases. V lost 3 bases, J lost 0 bases, and 5 bases stayed unmatched. This CDR3 has 15 amino acids. CDR1 SEHNR and CDR2 FQNEAQ come from the germline V gene (reference sequence).

The gene calls are TRBV19 and TRBJ1-2, with a tentative D call TRBD1 (5 bases). Germline V CDR1 and CDR2: LNHDA, SQIVND (reference sequence). The CDR3 is 14 amino acids. V lost 6 bases and J 2 bases, leaving 13 bases between the germline ends. CDR3 sequence (DNA): TGTGCCAGTAGCGGGACTCTTCAGAACTATGGCTACACCTTC. Amino acid sequence: CASSGTLQNYGYTF.

The chain recombines TRBV10-2 with TRBJ2-7; 15 nucleotides agree with TRBD2. CDR3 length: 17 amino acids. Germline V gives CDR1 WSHSY, CDR2 SAAADI. With 4 bases clipped from V and 3 bases from J, the junction kept 7 bases outside the gene matches. CDR3 DNA: TGCGCCAGCAGTGGGACTAGCGGGGGGGCCTCCGACTACGAGCAGTACTTC. It translates to CASSGTSGGASDYEQYF.

The chain couples TRBV28 to TRBJ2-1, with 16 bases aligning to TRBD2. The CDR3 has 18 residues. The V segment lost 5 bases and the J segment 8 bases; nucleotides outside the gene matches: 12. Germline lookup yields CDR1 MDHEN and CDR2 SYDVKM. The CDR3 sequence: CASSGTSGRALWGYEQFF. The CDR3 DNA sequence: TGTGCCAGCAGTGGGACTAGCGGGAGGGCCCTCTGGGGGTATGAGCAGTTCTTC.

This clone turned up a few times. The rearrangement uses TRBV18 and TRBJ1-1; no clear D. Germline CDR1 KGHSH, CDR2 LQKENI. Between the trimmed V and J ends, which lost 1 base and 0 bases, there was a span of 9 bases. The CDR3 is made up of 15 amino acids. The DNA of the CDR3 is TGTGCCAGCTCACCACAGAGGAGCGTGAACACTGAAGCTTTCTTT. Translating gives CASSPQRSVNTEAFF.

This chain connects TRBV29-1 to TRBJ1-5; tentative D call: TRBD1 (5 bases). V was clipped by 4 bases and J by 1 base, with 8 bases between them. The CDR3 covers 13 residues. The germline V gene encodes CDR1 SQVTM and CDR2 ANQGSEA. DNA for the CDR3: TGCAGCGTTGGGGGGACGAGCAATCAGCCCCAGCATTTT. This translates into CSVGGTSNQPQHF.

This clone was observed once. CDR3 sequence (DNA): TGCGCCAGCAGCCGAAGACAGGGCATGGAAGGCTACACCTTC. Amino acid sequence: CASSRRQGMEGYTF. The chain links TRBV4-1 to TRBJ1-2; 7 nucleotides agree with TRBD1. Germline values: CDR1 MGHRA, CDR2 YSYEKL. V shed 4 bases and J 8 bases; nucleotides not matched to a gene: 10. The CDR3 extends over 14 amino acids.

The chain carries TRBV7-2 and TRBJ2-5, with a tentative D call TRBD1 (6 bases). The V end was cut by 5 bases, the J end by 1 base, with 11 bases between. The CDR3 has 14 residues. Germline CDR1 reads SGHTA; CDR2 reads FQGNSA. The CDR3 spells CASSRDRSQETQYF. The DNA for the CDR3 is TGTGCCAGCAGCCGTGACAGGTCCCAAGAGACCCAGTACTTC. The full variable domain, its missing parts supplied by reference TRBV7-2 and TRBJ2-5, is GAGVSQSPSNKVTEKGKDVELRCDPISGHTALYWYRQSLGQGLEFLIYFQGNSAPDKSGLPSDRFSAERTGGSVSTLTIQRTQQEDSAVYLCASSRDRSQETQYFGPGTRLLVL.

The V and J genes are TRBV28 and TRBJ2-7; D tentatively fits TRBD1 or TRBD2 (6 bases each). Germline values: CDR1 MDHEN, CDR2 SYDVKM. The germline V and J ends were trimmed by 8 bases and 6 bases, with 23 bases remaining between them. This CDR3 has 15 residues. The CDR3 DNA follows: TGTGCCAGCGAGACCGGGGGCCCAAGTAAAGGCGAGCAGTACTTC. Its translation: CASETGGPSKGEQYF.

This clone was detected only once. The V and J genes are TRBV7-2 and TRBJ2-2; D is uncertain. V was pared by 1 base and J by 3 bases, with 9 bases between. CDR3 size: 15 residues. Germline values: CDR1 SGHTA, CDR2 FQGNSA. In DNA form, the CDR3 reads TGTGCCAGCAGCTTAGAATGGGAACACACCGGGGAGCTGTTTTTT. Translation gives CASSLEWEHTGELFF. Full variable domain (remainder filled in from reference TRBV7-2 and TRBJ2-2): GAGVSQSPSNKVTEKGKDVELRCDPISGHTALYWYRQSLGQGLEFLIYFQGNSAPDKSGLPSDRFSAERTGGSVSTLTIQRTQQEDSAVYLCASSLEWEHTGELFFGEGSRLTVL.

This rearrangement joins TRBV5-8 to TRBJ1-5, with D possibly TRBD1 on 6 matching bases. V was cut by 4 bases and J by 11 bases, with 19 bases left in between. CDR1 and CDR2 (germline): SGHTS, YDEGEE. The CDR3 totals 14 residues. CDR3 in amino acids: CASSVQGVLSAQHF. In DNA, the CDR3 is TGTGCCAGCAGCGTACAGGGAGTCCTATCAGCCCAGCATTTT.

The chain is built from TRBV29-1 and TRBJ2-2; unclear D gene. CDR3 length: 13 amino acids. Germline V gene lookup returns CDR1 SQVTM and CDR2 ANQGSEA. V gave up 4 bases and J gave up 4 bases, with 10 bases separating them. CDR3 sequence reads: CSVGLVGTGELFF. DNA for the CDR3: TGCAGCGTTGGTCTAGTCGGCACCGGGGAGCTGTTTTTT.

V is TRBV19 and J is TRBJ1-1; D ambiguous. Trimming cost V 3 bases and J 4 bases, with 12 bases left between them. The length of the CDR3 is 14 residues. The germline V gene encodes CDR1 LNHDA and CDR2 SQIVND (reference sequence). The CDR3 region is CASSMQQVATEAFF. In DNA, the CDR3 is TGTGCCAGTAGTATGCAGCAGGTGGCCACTGAAGCTTTCTTT.